This is a list of T cell receptor beta chains from one sample in a study of blood T cell repertoires in COVID-19. The assay was immunoSEQ multiplex PCR, and TCRdb's table has in-frame clones only and misses some. Here the sample spans 400,000 to 500,000 clones, about 88% being singletons. Sequencing was done on a sample of PBMCs or T cells enriched from blood (not recorded which). Source of these receptors: a woman younger than 30 who had been exposed to COVID-19. CDR3s include the opening cysteine and the closing phenylalanine or tryptophan. The D gene is left open where the match is weak. The size field is filled for only some rows; it gives once, few, many or a size class.

>TRBV30|TRBJ1-6|-|TRBD1
TGTGCCTGGAGTGTAAGGACAGGACTTTCACCCCTCCACTTT
CAWSVRTGLSPLHF
>TRBV15|TRBJ1-4|-|-
TGTGCCACCAGCGGGGCAGGGTCGAATGAAAAACTGTTTTTT
CATSGAGSNEKLFF
>TRBV9|TRBJ2-5|-|-
TGTGCCAGCAGCGTAGACCAGGGCCAAGAGACCCAGTACTTC
CASSVDQGQETQYF
>TRBV10-2|TRBJ1-2|-|TRBD1
TGCGCCAGCAGTGGGACCGACAGGGTCTATGGCTACACCTTC
CASSGTDRVYGYTF
>TRBV14|TRBJ1-6|few|-
TGTGCCAGCAGCCCCCCGGGCTCCTATAATTCACCCCTCCACTTT
CASSPPGSYNSPLHF
>TRBV7-9|TRBJ1-1|-|-
TGTGCCAGCAGCCTGGGGGCAGCGAACACTGAAGCTTTCTTT
CASSLGAANTEAFF
>TRBV28|TRBJ1-1|-|-
TGTGCCAGCAGTCATCGCGGGGAAGCTTTCTTT
CASSHRGEAFF
>TRBV10-3|TRBJ1-4|-|TRBD1
TGTGCCACCCGACAGGGGAATAATGAAAAACTGTTTTTT
CATRQGNNEKLFF
>TRBV5-1|TRBJ2-1|-|-
TGCGCCAGCAGCTTGGGTGGCGGGACCTACAATGAGCAGTTCTTC
CASSLGGGTYNEQFF
>TRBV2|TRBJ2-2|-|-
TGTGCCAGCAGTGAACCTGGGGAGCTGTTTTTT
CASSEPGELFF
>TRBV6-5|TRBJ2-7|-|TRBD1
TGTGCCATAGTGACGGGGACAGGGTGGAGCGAGCAGTACTTC
CAIVTGTGWSEQYF
>TRBV5-6|TRBJ1-6|-|-
TGTGCCAGCAGCTTGTTCGACGGGATAGTAAATTCACCCCTCCACTTT
CASSLFDGIVNSPLHF
>TRBV5-8|TRBJ1-1|-|-
TGTGCCAGCAGCCTTAACTTCGCTTTCTTT
CASSLNFAFF
>TRBV10-1|TRBJ2-7|-|-
TGCGCCAGCAGTGAGTTTGCGGGACAGAGAGCGGACGAGCAGTACTTC
CASSEFAGQRADEQYF
>TRBV30|TRBJ1-2|-|TRBD1
TGTGCCTGGAGTGTACTAGGGGGCGGCAGGAATGGCTACACCTTC
CAWSVLGGGRNGYTF
>TRBV29-1|TRBJ1-1|once|TRBD1
TGCAGCCTAGGGACAGGGGGAAACACTGAAGCTTTCTTT
CSLGTGGNTEAFF
>TRBV28|TRBJ2-5|-|TRBD2
TGTGCCAGTCGGACTAGTGAAGAGACCCAGTACTTC
CASRTSEETQYF
>TRBV6-5|TRBJ2-7|-|-
TGTGCCAGCTCACTGGACAGTCTCAGCACCGAGCAGTACTTC
CASSLDSLSTEQYF
>TRBV24-1|TRBJ2-1|-|TRBD2
TGTGCCACCAGTGGGACAGAAGGGACTAGCGGCTTCAATGAGCAGTTCTTC
CATSGTEGTSGFNEQFF
>TRBV28|TRBJ1-5|-|TRBD1
TGTGCCAGCAGTCGGACAGGGACTCATCAGCCCCAGCATTTT
CASSRTGTHQPQHF
>TRBV24-1|TRBJ2-3|-|-
TGTGCCACCAGTGATTTAGGAGGGGAATTACGCACAGATACGCAGTATTTT
CATSDLGGELRTDTQYF
>TRBV21-1|TRBJ1-2|-|-
TGTGCCAGCAGCAAAGTTGGGTCAGGGGATAGGGATGGCTACACCTTC
CASSKVGSGDRDGYTF
>TRBV7-2|TRBJ1-3|once|TRBD1
TGTGCCAGCAGCTTCGACAGGGGAGGGACTGGAAACACCATATATTTT
CASSFDRGGTGNTIYF
>TRBV30|TRBJ1-5|-|-
TGTGCCTGGAACCAGGGTTGGTTAAATAATCAGCCCCAGCATTTT
CAWNQGWLNNQPQHF
>TRBV5-5|TRBJ1-1|-|-
TGTGCCAGCAGCCCTGGAGGAACGAACACTGAAGCTTTCTTT
CASSPGGTNTEAFF
>TRBV3-1/TRBV3-2|TRBJ2-5|-|TRBD1
TGTGCCAGCAGCCAGGACAGGGGTCAAGAGACCCAGTACTTC
CASSQDRGQETQYF
>TRBV6-5|TRBJ2-7|few|TRBD2
TGTGCCAGCAGTTACGCTAGCGGGAGTTACGAGCAGTACTTC
CASSYASGSYEQYF
>TRBV18|TRBJ2-7|-|-
TGTGCCAGCTCATCCGGCCCAGGGGCCGTGAGGACCTACGAGCAGTACTTC
CASSSGPGAVRTYEQYF
>TRBV9|TRBJ2-1|-|-
TGTGCCAGCAGCGAATACCAGGGTACCTACAATGAGCAGTTCTTC
CASSEYQGTYNEQFF
>TRBV18|TRBJ2-5|-|TRBD2
TGTGCCAGCTCACCAACTAGCGGGAGGCGGGAGACCCAGTACTTC
CASSPTSGRRETQYF
>TRBV6-2/TRBV6-3|TRBJ2-2|-|-
TGTGCCAGCAGTTACTCGAGACAGGCCGCCGGGGAGCTGTTTTTT
CASSYSRQAAGELFF
>TRBV11-1|TRBJ2-2|-|-
TGTGCCAGCAGACTTGCGTTCGGGAACACCGGGGAGCTGTTTTTT
CASRLAFGNTGELFF
>TRBV3-1/TRBV3-2|TRBJ2-1|-|-
TGTGCCAGCAGCCAAGAACAGGGTTACCAGTTCTTC
CASSQEQGYQFF
>TRBV28|TRBJ1-4|-|-
TGTGCCAGCTCAGTAACGGGAACAGCCTCCGGCGGTGAAAAACTGTTTTTT
CASSVTGTASGGEKLFF
>TRBV7-9|TRBJ2-7|-|-
TGTGCCAGCAGACTCGATGGTCTTACCTACGAGCAGTACTTC
CASRLDGLTYEQYF
>TRBV3-1/TRBV3-2|TRBJ1-6|-|-
TGTGCCAGCACCCAAGACCAGGGGAATTCACCCCTCCACTTT
CASTQDQGNSPLHF
>TRBV3-1/TRBV3-2|TRBJ1-5|-|TRBD1
TGTGCCAGCAGCAAACCCAGAAAGACAGGGGGCGCGATTGGCAATCAGCCCCAGCATTTT
CASSKPRKTGGAIGNQPQHF
>TRBV27|TRBJ2-5|-|TRBD2
TGTGCCAGCAGTTTCTCGCTAGCGGAACAAGAGACCCAGTACTTC
CASSFSLAEQETQYF
>TRBV5-1|TRBJ2-7|-|TRBD1
TGCGCCAGCAGCAGGGGGACAGTCGAGGCCTACGAGCAGTACTTC
CASSRGTVEAYEQYF
>TRBV7-9|TRBJ2-1|once|TRBD2
TGTGCCAGCACTAGCGGGACTTTATACAATGAGCAGTTCTTC
CASTSGTLYNEQFF
>TRBV5-6|TRBJ2-3|once|TRBD2
TGTGCCAGCAGGGAAGCGGGAGCGGGGACAGATACGCAGTATTTT
CASREAGAGTDTQYF
>TRBV5-1|TRBJ2-2|-|-
TGCGCCAGCAGCTACGGCGACTATGCGAACACCGGGGAGCTGTTTTTT
CASSYGDYANTGELFF
>TRBV27|TRBJ1-2|-|TRBD1
TGTGCCAGCAGTTTGGGACAGGGCTATGGCTACACCTTC
CASSLGQGYGYTF